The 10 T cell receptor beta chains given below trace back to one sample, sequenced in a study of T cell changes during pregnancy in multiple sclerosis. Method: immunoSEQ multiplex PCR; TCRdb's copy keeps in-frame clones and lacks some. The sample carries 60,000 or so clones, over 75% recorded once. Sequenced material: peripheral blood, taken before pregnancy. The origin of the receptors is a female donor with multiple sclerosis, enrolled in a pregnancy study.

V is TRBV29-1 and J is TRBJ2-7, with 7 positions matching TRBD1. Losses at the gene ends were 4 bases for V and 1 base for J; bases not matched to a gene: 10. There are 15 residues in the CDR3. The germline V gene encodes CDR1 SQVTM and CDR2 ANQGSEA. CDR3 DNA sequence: TGCAGCGTTGCTAGAGGACAGGATCCTTCCTACGAGCAGTACTTC. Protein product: CSVARGQDPSYEQYF.

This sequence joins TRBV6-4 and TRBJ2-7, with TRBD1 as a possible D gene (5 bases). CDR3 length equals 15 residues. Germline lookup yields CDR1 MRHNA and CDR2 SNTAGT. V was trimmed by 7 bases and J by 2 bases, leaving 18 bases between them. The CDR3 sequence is CASILSLRVTYEQYF. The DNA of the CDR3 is TGTGCCAGCATTCTTAGCCTCAGGGTTACCTACGAGCAGTACTTC.

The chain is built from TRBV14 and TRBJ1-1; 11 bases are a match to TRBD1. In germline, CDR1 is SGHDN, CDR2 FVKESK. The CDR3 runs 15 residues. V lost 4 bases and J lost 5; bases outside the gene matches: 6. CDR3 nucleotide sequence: TGTGCCAGCAGCCCTTGGACAGGGGGCAATACTGAAGCTTTCTTT. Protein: CASSPWTGGNTEAFF.

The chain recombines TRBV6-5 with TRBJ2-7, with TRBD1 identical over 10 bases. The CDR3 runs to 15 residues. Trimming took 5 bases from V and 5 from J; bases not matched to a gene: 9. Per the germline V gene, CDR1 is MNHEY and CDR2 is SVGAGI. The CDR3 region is CASSGWDRGVNEQYF. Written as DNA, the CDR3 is TGTGCCAGCAGTGGATGGGACAGGGGAGTAAACGAGCAGTACTTC.

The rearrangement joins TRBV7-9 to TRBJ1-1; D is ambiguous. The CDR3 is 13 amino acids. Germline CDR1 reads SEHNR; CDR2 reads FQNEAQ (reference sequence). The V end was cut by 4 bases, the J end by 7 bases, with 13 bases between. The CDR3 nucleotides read TGTGCCAGCAGCTCCCGGGAAAAGGGTGAAGCTTTCTTT. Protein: CASSSREKGEAFF.

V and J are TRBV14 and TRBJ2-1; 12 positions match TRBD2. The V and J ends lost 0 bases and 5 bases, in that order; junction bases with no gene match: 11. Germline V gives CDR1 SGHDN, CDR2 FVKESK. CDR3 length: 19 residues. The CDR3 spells CASSQDVRLAGGPNNEQFF. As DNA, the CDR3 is TGTGCCAGCAGCCAAGATGTTCGGCTAGCGGGGGGGCCTAACAATGAGCAGTTCTTC.

The chain's CDR3 is CASSLVPGVIETQYF. The CDR3 DNA reads as TGTGCCAGCAGCTTAGTCCCAGGGGTGATCGAGACCCAGTACTTC. This chain connects TRBV11-1 to TRBJ2-5, with TRBD1 as a possible D gene (6 bases). There are 15 residues in the CDR3. Germline CDR1 is SGHAT and CDR2 is FQDESV (reference sequence). V lost 1 base, J lost 5 bases, and 14 bases lay in between. The full variable domain, completed using reference TRBV11-1 and TRBJ2-5, is EAEVAQSPRYKITEKSQAVAFWCDPISGHATLYWYRQILGQGPELLVQFQDESVVDDSQLPKDRFSAERLKGVDSTLKIQPAELGDSAMYLCASSLVPGVIETQYFGPGTRLLVL.

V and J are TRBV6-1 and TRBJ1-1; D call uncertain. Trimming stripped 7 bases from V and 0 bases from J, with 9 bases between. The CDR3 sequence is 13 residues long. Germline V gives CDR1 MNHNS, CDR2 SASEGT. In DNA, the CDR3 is TGTGCCAGCAAAGAAACACTGAACACTGAAGCTTTCTTT. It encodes CASKETLNTEAFF.

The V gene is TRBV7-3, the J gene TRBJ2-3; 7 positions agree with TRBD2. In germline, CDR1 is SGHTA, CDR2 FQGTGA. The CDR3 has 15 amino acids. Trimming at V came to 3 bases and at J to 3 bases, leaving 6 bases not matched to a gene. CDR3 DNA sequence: TGTGCCAGCAGCTTGGGGAGCGGGGAAACAGATACGCAGTATTTT. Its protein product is CASSLGSGETDTQYF.

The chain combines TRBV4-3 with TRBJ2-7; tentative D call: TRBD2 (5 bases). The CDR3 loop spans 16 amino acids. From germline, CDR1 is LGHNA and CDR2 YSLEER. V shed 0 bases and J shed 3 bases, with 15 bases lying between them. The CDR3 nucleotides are TGCGCCAGCAGCCAAGAGGCGGCTAGCACTCGCTACGAGCAGTACTTC. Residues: CASSQEAASTRYEQYF.